The 27 T cell receptor beta chains below all came from one sample that was sequenced in a study of T cell responses to AZD1222 COVID-19 vaccine. The protocol was immunoSEQ multiplex PCR, while the TCRdb copy is restricted to in-frame clones and leaves out a portion. The sample has more than 110,000 clones, 75% to 90% seen once. Sequencing was performed on peripheral blood, taken on day 0 of AZD1222 vaccination. These TCRs come from an adult in good health.

The chain employs TRBV6-5 and TRBJ2-3; 8 nucleotides agree with TRBD1. This CDR3 is 12 amino acids long. With V trimmed by 7 bases and J by 14 bases, 11 bases remained unmatched. Germline lookup yields CDR1 MNHEY and CDR2 SVGAGI. In DNA form, the CDR3 reads TGTGCCAGCACTTCCCAGGGGGCCCAGCGGTATTTT. It yields the protein CASTSQGAQRYF.

This rearrangement joins TRBV15 to TRBJ2-7; tentative D call: TRBD1 (6 bases). Between the trimmed V and J ends, which lost 0 bases and 1 base, there was a span of 7 bases. Per germline, CDR1 LNHNV and CDR2 YYDKDF (reference sequence). The CDR3 extends over 14 amino acids. CDR3 DNA sequence: TGTGCCACCAGCAGAGATCAGGGGTCCTACGAGCAGTACTTC. Protein sequence: CATSRDQGSYEQYF.

The chain employs TRBV7-2 and TRBJ2-7; 7 bases are shared with TRBD2. The CDR3 totals 15 residues. Germline V gene sequence: CDR1 SGHTA, CDR2 FQGNSA. V lost 1 base to trimming and J lost 2 bases; unmatched junction nucleotides: 5. CDR3 in DNA: TGTGCCAGCAGCTTAGTCCCCGGGACTACCTACGAGCAGTACTTC. It yields the protein CASSLVPGTTYEQYF.

The V call is TRBV19, the J call TRBJ1-2, with no clear D. Trimming stripped 4 bases from V and 0 bases from J, with 6 bases between. CDR1 is LNHDA and CDR2 is SQIVND in the germline V gene (reference sequence). The CDR3 is made up of 13 amino acids. CDR3 DNA sequence: TGTGCCAGTAGTACCAAAGCTAACTATGGCTACACCTTC. It codes for CASSTKANYGYTF.

The rearrangement links TRBV6-5 to TRBJ2-7, with D uncertain. CDR3 length equals 13 residues. V lost 6 bases and J 2 bases, leaving 11 bases between the germline ends. Germline CDR1 is MNHEY and CDR2 is SVGAGI. The chain's CDR3 is CASRAGRPYEQYF. Here the CDR3 DNA reads TGTGCCAGCAGGGCCGGGCGGCCCTACGAGCAGTACTTC.

The chain couples TRBV11-3 to TRBJ1-1; D gene ambiguous. Between the trimmed V and J ends, which lost 5 bases and 3 bases, there was a span of 10 bases. Germline V gene lookup returns CDR1 SGHNT and CDR2 YENEEA. There are 13 residues in the CDR3. The CDR3 bases are TGTGCCAGCAGCCACGACTCAGACACTGAAGCTTTCTTT. It codes for CASSHDSDTEAFF.

This clone has a single count. The rearrangement links TRBV19 to TRBJ1-5; D gene unclear. This CDR3 spans 13 amino acids. In germline, CDR1 is LNHDA, CDR2 SQIVND (reference sequence). Trimming left V 7 bases short and J 5 bases short, with 12 bases between. This CDR3 reads CASKVSYDQPQHF. The CDR3 DNA sequence: TGTGCCAGTAAGGTTTCCTATGATCAGCCCCAGCATTTT.

The chain uses TRBV4-1 and TRBJ2-1; possible D gene TRBD2, 5 bases. Trimming removed 0 bases at V and 5 bases at J, with 23 bases between. This CDR3 is built from 19 residues. Germline V gene sequence: CDR1 MGHRA, CDR2 YSYEKL. CDR3 nucleotide sequence: TGCGCCAGCAGCCAAGATCACCCTTTGCAGTTCGAGGGTCACAATGAGCAGTTCTTC. It is translated as CASSQDHPLQFEGHNEQFF.

The rearrangement joins TRBV11-2 to TRBJ1-2, with 9 positions matching TRBD1. J lost 7 bases, V lost 3 bases, and 6 bases had no gene match. The CDR3 runs 14 residues. The germline V gene has CDR1 SGHAT and CDR2 FQNNGV. The CDR3 sequence: CASSFSQGAFGYTF. CDR3 nucleotide sequence: TGTGCCAGCAGCTTCTCACAGGGGGCCTTTGGCTACACCTTC.

The chain uses TRBV27 and TRBJ1-2; D is undetermined. V was shortened by 2 bases and J by 3 bases, with 7 bases between the two germline ends. The CDR3 has 13 residues. Germline assignment: CDR1 MNHEY and CDR2 SMNVEV (reference sequence). The CDR3 coding sequence is TGTGCCAGCAGTTTAACAGCGGACTATGGCTACACCTTC. It translates to CASSLTADYGYTF.

This chain uses TRBV6-5 with TRBJ2-7, with D hard to call. Germline V gives CDR1 MNHEY, CDR2 SVGAGI. This CDR3 has 16 amino acids. The ends were cut back, 0 bases at V and 2 bases at J, with 14 bases in the middle. CDR3 loop: CASSYSRFGPTYEQYF. In nucleotides, the CDR3 is TGTGCCAGCAGTTACTCGAGATTCGGCCCCACCTACGAGCAGTACTTC.

This chain links TRBV6-5 with TRBJ2-5; D is uncertain. V was clipped by 4 bases and J by 7 bases, with 7 bases between them. The CDR3 contains 11 residues. In germline, CDR1 is MNHEY, CDR2 SVGAGI. For the CDR3, the DNA is TGTGCCAGCAGTTCCCCGAGGACCCAGTACTTC. Translating it yields CASSSPRTQYF.

The CDR3 DNA reads TGTGCCAGCAGTCGACAGGGTCTTCGAGGGGAAAACATTCAGTACTTC. This translates into CASSRQGLRGENIQYF. The J gene is TRBJ2-4, the V gene TRBV25-1; 7 nucleotides agree with TRBD1. This CDR3 contains 16 residues. Germline V gene data show CDR1 as MGHDK and CDR2 as SYGVNS. V was clipped by 5 bases and J by 5 bases; unmatched bases: 12.

The J gene is TRBJ2-3, the V gene TRBV9, with D maybe TRBD1 (5 bases). V lost 0 bases to trimming and J lost 3 bases, with 11 bases between them. Germline CDR1 is SGDLS and CDR2 is YYNGEE. CDR3 length: 15 amino acids. The CDR3 protein is CASSVVGPGTDTQYF. The CDR3 DNA sequence: TGTGCCAGCAGCGTAGTAGGGCCAGGGACAGATACGCAGTATTTT.

The J gene is TRBJ2-1, the V gene TRBV7-2; no clear D gene. Deletions cut 5 bases from V and 3 bases from J, with 11 bases between. The CDR3 extends over 14 amino acids. From germline, CDR1 is SGHTA and CDR2 FQGNSA. CDR3 region: CASSPAMVYNEQFF. The CDR3 DNA follows: TGTGCCAGCAGCCCAGCGATGGTCTACAATGAGCAGTTCTTC.

The gene calls are TRBV7-9 and TRBJ1-1; perhaps TRBD1 as D (6 bases). Trimming left V 2 bases short and J 1 base short, with 14 bases between. The germline gives CDR1 SEHNR, CDR2 FQNEAQ (reference sequence). The CDR3 runs 16 residues. CDR3 sequence: CASSLRGSSWNTEAFF. The CDR3 DNA follows: TGTGCCAGCAGCTTAAGGGGGTCTTCTTGGAACACTGAAGCTTTCTTT.

The rearrangement links TRBV2 to TRBJ1-2, with D tentatively TRBD1 (6 bases). CDR3 length equals 16 residues. V was pared by 6 bases and J by 3 bases, with 20 bases between. Germline CDR1 SNHLY, CDR2 FYNNEI. In nucleotides, the CDR3 is TGTGCCAGCAGCAGGGGCCGAGGACAGTCAGACTATGGCTACACCTTC. This sequence encodes CASSRGRGQSDYGYTF. The variable domain in full, completed from reference TRBV2 and TRBJ1-2, reads EPEVTQTPSHQVTQMGQEVILRCVPISNHLYFYWYRQILGQKVEFLVSFYNNEISEKSEIFDDQFSVERPDGSNFTLKIRSTKLEDSAMYFCASSRGRGQSDYGYTFGSGTRLTVV.

The chain combines TRBV7-9 with TRBJ2-2; no definite D call. The germline V and J ends were trimmed by 5 bases and 1 base, with 11 bases remaining between them. Germline CDR1 and CDR2: SEHNR and FQNEAQ (reference sequence). There are 15 residues in the CDR3. Here the CDR3 reads CASSLTVGNTGELFF. Written as DNA, the CDR3 is TGTGCCAGCAGCCTGACGGTGGGGAACACCGGGGAGCTGTTTTTT.

V usage is TRBV12-3 or TRBV12-4 and J usage is TRBJ1-1, with a tentative D call TRBD1 (5 bases). The CDR3 is 13 residues long. V gave up 3 bases and J gave up 14 bases, with 19 bases separating them. The chain's CDR3 is CASSFEPPPGTFF. CDR3 sequence (DNA): TGTGCCAGCAGTTTCGAACCACCACCGGGGACGTTCTTT.

V gene TRBV14 combines with J gene TRBJ2-5; D is unresolved. The length of the CDR3 is 14 residues. Trimming took off 0 bases at V and 4 bases at J, with 9 bases between the two ends. Germline loops: CDR1 SGHDN, CDR2 FVKESK. The CDR3 DNA sequence: TGTGCCAGCAGCCAAGATTCGTCGGGAGAGACCCAGTACTTC. It specifies CASSQDSSGETQYF.

The V call is TRBV6-5, the J call TRBJ2-7; no firm D call. This CDR3 contains 11 residues. Germline assignment: CDR1 MNHEY and CDR2 SVGAGI. V was pared by 6 bases and J by 3 bases, with 6 bases between. CDR3: CASRAGYEQYF. The CDR3 bases are TGTGCCAGCAGAGCTGGCTACGAGCAGTACTTC.

The genes are TRBV29-1 and TRBJ1-5; 8 bases fit TRBD1. The CDR3 contains 14 residues. In germline, CDR1 is SQVTM, CDR2 ANQGSEA. V lost 6 bases, J lost 7 bases, and 11 bases stayed unmatched. In DNA form, the CDR3 reads TGCAGCGTGACTTCCGGGACAGGCCCCCAGCCCCAGCATTTT. Its translation: CSVTSGTGPQPQHF.

In its sample, this clone was seen once. The chain recombines TRBV24-1 with TRBJ2-1; 14 nucleotides match TRBD2. V shed 10 bases, J shed 9 bases, and the junction held 4 bases outside the gene matches. The germline CDR1 and CDR2 sequences are KGHDR and SFDVKD. CDR3 length: 13 residues. This CDR3 is CATEGLAGAEQFF. Written as DNA, the CDR3 is TGTGCCACTGAGGGACTAGCGGGAGCTGAGCAGTTCTTC.

The V gene is TRBV9, the J gene TRBJ1-2; D possibly corresponds to TRBD1 (6 bases). Trimming shortened V by 3 bases and J by 7 bases, and 16 bases separated the two germline ends. CDR1 is SGDLS, CDR2 YYNGEE, per germline. The CDR3 totals 14 residues. This chain's CDR3 is CASSANREDGGYTF. The CDR3 DNA reads as TGTGCCAGCAGCGCCAACAGGGAGGATGGTGGCTACACCTTC.

The J gene is TRBJ1-1, the V gene TRBV18, with TRBD1 matching 7 bases. The CDR3 runs to 16 residues. J was trimmed by 3 bases and V by 6 bases; bases with no gene match: 13. In germline, CDR1 is KGHSH, CDR2 LQKENI. In nucleotides, the CDR3 is TGTGCCAGCTCGCCGACGACAGGGCTCGAGGACACTGAAGCTTTCTTT. Its translation is CASSPTTGLEDTEAFF.

The gene calls are TRBV5-1 and TRBJ2-5; no clear D. Germline assignment: CDR1 SGHRS and CDR2 YFSETQ. This CDR3 is 17 amino acids long. Between the trimmed V and J ends, which lost 4 bases and 1 base, there was a span of 20 bases. The CDR3 protein is CASSPTHPADGQETQYF. The CDR3 DNA reads as TGCGCCAGCAGCCCGACCCACCCGGCGGACGGCCAAGAGACCCAGTACTTC. The full variable domain, completed using reference TRBV5-1 and TRBJ2-5, is KAGVTQTPRYLIKTRGQQVTLSCSPISGHRSVSWYQQTPGQGLQFLFEYFSETQRNKGNFPGRFSGRQFSNSRSEMNVSTLELGDSALYLCASSPTHPADGQETQYFGPGTRLLVL.

The chain links TRBV19 to TRBJ1-4, with unresolved D. Germline lookup yields CDR1 LNHDA and CDR2 SQIVND (reference sequence). This CDR3 has 13 amino acids. V lost 6 bases and J 1 base, leaving 6 bases between the germline ends. This CDR3 is CASSRQTNEKLFF. In nucleotides, the CDR3 is TGTGCCAGTAGCAGACAAACTAATGAAAAACTGTTTTTT.